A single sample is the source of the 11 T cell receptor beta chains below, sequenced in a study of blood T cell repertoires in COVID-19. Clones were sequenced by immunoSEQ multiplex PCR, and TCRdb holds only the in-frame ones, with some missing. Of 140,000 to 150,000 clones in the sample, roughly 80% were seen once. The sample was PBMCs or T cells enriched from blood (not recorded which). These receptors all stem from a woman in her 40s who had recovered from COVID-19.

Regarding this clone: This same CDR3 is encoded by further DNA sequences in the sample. DNA of the CDR3: TGTGCCAGCAGTTTCGGACAAAGCTATGGCTACACCTTC. Protein product: CASSFGQSYGYTF. The rearrangement uses TRBV27 and TRBJ1-2; a possible D gene is TRBD1 (5 bases). Looked up from germline, CDR1 is MNHEY and CDR2 is SMNVEV (reference sequence). The CDR3 covers 13 residues. V was cut by 3 bases and J by 4 bases, with 9 bases left in between.

CDR3 region: CASSAQGVEQFF. DNA of the CDR3: TGTGCCAGCAGCGCACAGGGGGTTGAGCAGTTCTTC. The genes are TRBV11-3 and TRBJ2-1; TRBD1 agrees at 8 bases. CDR1 and CDR2 (germline): SGHNT, YENEEA. V dropped 5 bases and J dropped 9; count of bases not matched to a gene: 3. This CDR3 spans 12 amino acids.

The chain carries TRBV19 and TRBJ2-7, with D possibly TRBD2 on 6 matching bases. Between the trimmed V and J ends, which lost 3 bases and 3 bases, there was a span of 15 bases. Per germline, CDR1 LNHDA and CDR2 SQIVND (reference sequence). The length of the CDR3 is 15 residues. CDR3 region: CASSIQGGGDYEQYF. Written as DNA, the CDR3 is TGTGCCAGTAGTATCCAGGGTGGCGGGGACTACGAGCAGTACTTC.

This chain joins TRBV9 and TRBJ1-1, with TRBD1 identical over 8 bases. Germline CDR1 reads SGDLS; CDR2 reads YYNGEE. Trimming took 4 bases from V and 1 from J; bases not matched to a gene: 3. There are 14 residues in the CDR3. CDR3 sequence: CASSTGQGNTEAFF. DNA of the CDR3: TGTGCCAGCAGCACCGGACAGGGGAACACTGAAGCTTTCTTT. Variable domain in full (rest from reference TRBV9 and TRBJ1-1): DSGVTQTPKHLITATGQRVTLRCSPRSGDLSVYWYQQSLDQGLQFLIQYYNGEERAKGNILERFSAQQFPDLHSELNLSSLELGDSALYFCASSTGQGNTEAFFGQGTRLTVV.

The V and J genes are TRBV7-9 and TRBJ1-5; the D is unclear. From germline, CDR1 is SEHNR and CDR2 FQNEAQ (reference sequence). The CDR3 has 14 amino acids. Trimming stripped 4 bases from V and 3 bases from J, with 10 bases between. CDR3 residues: CASSSEQPNQPQHF. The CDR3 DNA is TGTGCCAGCAGCTCAGAACAGCCCAATCAGCCCCAGCATTTT.

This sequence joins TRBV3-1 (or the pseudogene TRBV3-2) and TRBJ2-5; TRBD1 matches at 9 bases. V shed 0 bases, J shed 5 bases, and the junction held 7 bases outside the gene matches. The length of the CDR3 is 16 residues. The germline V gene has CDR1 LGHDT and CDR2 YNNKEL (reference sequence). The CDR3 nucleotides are TGTGCCAGCAGCCAAGACTGGAGGACAGGGGTTGAGACCCAGTACTTC. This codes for CASSQDWRTGVETQYF.

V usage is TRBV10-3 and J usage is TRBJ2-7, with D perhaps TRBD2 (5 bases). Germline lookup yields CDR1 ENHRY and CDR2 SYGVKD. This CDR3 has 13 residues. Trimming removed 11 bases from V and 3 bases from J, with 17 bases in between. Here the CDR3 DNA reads TGTGCCTCCCAGGAGGCCCTTAACTACGAGCAGTACTTC. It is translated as CASQEALNYEQYF.

DNA of the CDR3: TGTGCTAGTGGTTTGCGGCAGGGTAGTGAGCAGTTCTTC. Its protein product is CASGLRQGSEQFF. The genes are TRBV12-5 and TRBJ2-1, with D possibly matching TRBD1 (5 bases). This CDR3 spans 13 amino acids. The V end lost 2 bases, the J end lost 9 bases, and 11 bases lay between the germline ends. CDR1 LGHNT and CDR2 FRNRAP come from the germline V gene.

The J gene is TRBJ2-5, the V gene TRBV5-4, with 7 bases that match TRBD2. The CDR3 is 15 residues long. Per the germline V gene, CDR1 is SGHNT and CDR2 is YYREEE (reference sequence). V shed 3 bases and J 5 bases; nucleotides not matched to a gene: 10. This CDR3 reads CASSSVAGDSETQYF. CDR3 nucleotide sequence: TGTGCCAGCAGCTCGGTGGCGGGGGATAGTGAGACCCAGTACTTC. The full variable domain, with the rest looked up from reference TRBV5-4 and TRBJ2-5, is ETGVTQSPTHLIKTRGQQVTLRCSSQSGHNTVSWYQQALGQGPQFIFQYYREEENGRGNFPPRFSGLQFPNYSSELNVNALELDDSALYLCASSSVAGDSETQYFGPGTRLLVL.

CDR3 region: CASSSAPQGIDYGYTF. The CDR3 region has the DNA TGTGCCAGCAGCTCCGCCCCTCAGGGAATTGACTATGGCTACACCTTC. This chain connects TRBV9 to TRBJ1-2; D perhaps matches TRBD1 (5 bases). Germline-derived CDR1 and CDR2 are SGDLS and YYNGEE. The V end was cut by 4 bases, the J end by 3 bases, with 19 bases between. The CDR3 spans 16 residues.

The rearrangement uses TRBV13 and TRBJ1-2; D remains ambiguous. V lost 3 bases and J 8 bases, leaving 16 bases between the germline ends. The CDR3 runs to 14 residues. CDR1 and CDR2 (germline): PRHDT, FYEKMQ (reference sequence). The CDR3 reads CASSFPGEDRGYTF. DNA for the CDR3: TGTGCCAGCAGCTTCCCCGGGGAGGATAGGGGCTACACCTTC.